Each of the 32 T cell receptor beta chains below was sequenced from the same sample in a study of Ad26.COV2.S vaccination and SARS-CoV-2 variants (dated by TCRdb to about 2021). Library preparation employed the immunoSEQ multiplex PCR assay. TCRdb re-hosts the immuneACCESS table, in-frame sequences only. Its copies lack some clones; in the studies checked, an unresolved V gene accounts for under half of them, and the cause for the rest is not known. Within this sample are some 320,000 clones, with more than 70% of them counted one time only. 1.9% of the sample belongs to the ten largest clones. The intended sense of this specimen's treatment or condition label: around 19 received Ad26.COV2.S at low or high dose, single or two shots; about 5 received placebo; per-sample allocation not given. For vaccine and placebo recipients, repertoires were sequenced using samples collected on day 63 after the first injection.

The source was peripheral blood, collected in a trial of Ad26.COV2.S vaccine versus placebo. All receptors come from a person aged 18-65 years who received the Ad26.COV2.S COVID-19 vaccine or a placebo.

J is TRBJ2-7 and V is TRBV5-6; unclear D gene. The germline V gene has CDR1 SGHDT and CDR2 YYEEEE. Trimming left V 2 bases short and J 0 bases short, with 6 bases between. The CDR3 extends over 13 amino acids. The CDR3 nucleotides are TGTGCCAGCAGCTTCCGGGTCTCCTACGAGCAGTACTTC. Encoded protein: CASSFRVSYEQYF.

This clone showed up many times. The chain is built from TRBV18 and TRBJ2-3; D gene ambiguous. The CDR3 is 14 residues long. Germline CDR1 reads KGHSH; CDR2 reads LQKENI. V lost 0 bases and J 5 bases, leaving 9 bases between the germline ends. This CDR3 is CASSPPSKIDTQYF. CDR3 nucleotide sequence: TGTGCCAGCTCACCACCCTCCAAAATAGATACGCAGTATTTT.

This chain joins TRBV30 and TRBJ1-4; a weak D match, TRBD1 (6 bases). The V gene lost 0 bases and the J gene lost 3 bases, with 17 bases spanning the gap. CDR1 and CDR2 (germline): GTSNPN, SVGIG (reference sequence). This CDR3 is built from 17 residues. The CDR3 region is CAWSVWGAGIANEKLFF. The CDR3, as DNA: TGTGCCTGGAGTGTATGGGGGGCGGGTATAGCTAATGAAAAACTGTTTTTT. The full variable domain, in which reference TRBV30 and TRBJ1-4 provide the parts outside the CDR3, is SQTIHQWPATLVQPVGSPLSLECTVEGTSNPNLYWYRQAAGRGLQLLFYSVGIGQISSEVPQNLSASRPQDRQFILSSKKLLLSDSGFYLCAWSVWGAGIANEKLFFGSGTQLSVL.

The chain uses TRBV12-3 or TRBV12-4 and TRBJ1-1, with 7 bases fitting TRBD1. The CDR3 totals 13 residues. The V segment lost 6 bases and the J segment 3 bases; nucleotides outside the gene matches: 4. Here the CDR3 DNA reads TGTGCCAGCAGACTAGACAGGGACACTGAAGCTTTCTTT. Its protein product is CASRLDRDTEAFF.

The CDR3 region has the DNA TGTGCCAGCAGCCTCCGACTAGCGAGTGCAGATACGCAGTATTTT. It is translated as CASSLRLASADTQYF. The chain links TRBV7-3 to TRBJ2-3; 8 bases are a match to TRBD2. The CDR3 covers 15 residues. V trimming: 5 bases; J trimming: 4 bases; junction bases outside the gene matches: 8. Germline CDR1 is SGHTA and CDR2 is FQGTGA.

V usage is TRBV5-1 and J usage is TRBJ2-1, with 7 bases matching TRBD1. The V and J ends lost 0 bases and 7 bases, in that order; junction bases with no gene match: 7. The CDR3 has 15 residues. The germline gives CDR1 SGHRS, CDR2 YFSETQ. CDR3 protein: CASSLEDRKINEQFF. In nucleotides, the CDR3 is TGCGCCAGCAGCTTGGAGGACAGGAAAATAAATGAGCAGTTCTTC. The variable domain in full, with the rest retrieved from reference TRBV5-1 and TRBJ2-1, is KAGVTQTPRYLIKTRGQQVTLSCSPISGHRSVSWYQQTPGQGLQFLFEYFSETQRNKGNFPGRFSGRQFSNSRSEMNVSTLELGDSALYLCASSLEDRKINEQFFGPGTRLTVL.

As regards this clone: Other DNA sequences within the sample encode an identical CDR3. This chain connects TRBV20-1 to TRBJ1-5; D uncertain. CDR3 length: 13 residues. Germline CDR1 DFQATT, CDR2 SNEGSKA (reference sequence). The V and J ends lost 3 bases and 0 bases respectively, with 6 bases between them. The CDR3 nucleotides read TGCAGTGCTAGTGTTGGTAGCAATCAGCCCCAGCATTTT. It yields the protein CSASVGSNQPQHF.

This clone was recorded a few times. The V call is TRBV7-2, the J call TRBJ2-2, with no clear D. Trimming pared 2 bases from V and 0 bases from J, leaving 10 bases between. This CDR3 contains 16 residues. The germline CDR1 and CDR2 sequences are SGHTA and FQGNSA. CDR3 coding DNA: TGTGCCAGCAGCTTAAACGGAAACGCGAACACCGGGGAGCTGTTTTTT. Amino acid sequence: CASSLNGNANTGELFF.

This CDR3 reads CASSLPTGGFTDTQYF. The CDR3 coding sequence is TGTGCCAGCAGCCTTCCGACAGGGGGATTCACAGATACGCAGTATTTT. The V call is TRBV13, the J call TRBJ2-3; TRBD1 matches at 9 bases. V was pared by 5 bases and J by 2 bases, with 8 bases of the junction left unmatched. The CDR3 extends over 16 amino acids. CDR1 is PRHDT, CDR2 FYEKMQ, per germline (reference sequence).

J is TRBJ1-6 and V is TRBV6-4; tentatively, D is TRBD1 (5 bases). The germline V gene encodes CDR1 MRHNA and CDR2 SNTAGT. The germline V and J ends were trimmed by 4 bases and 6 bases, with 7 bases remaining between them. The CDR3 totals 13 residues. The CDR3 DNA sequence: TGTGCCAGCAGTGGGGACGGTAATTCACCCCTCCACTTT. Its protein is CASSGDGNSPLHF.

This clone was detected only once. The gene calls are TRBV3-1 (or the pseudogene TRBV3-2) and TRBJ1-1; possibly TRBD1 for D (6 bases). Germline CDR1 and CDR2: LGHDT and YNNKEL (reference sequence). The V end lost 1 base, the J end lost 1 base, and 10 bases lay between the germline ends. CDR3 length equals 15 residues. The CDR3 reads CASSQAGAGNTEAFF. For the CDR3, the DNA is TGTGCCAGCAGCCAAGCAGGGGCCGGGAACACTGAAGCTTTCTTT.

The chain is built from TRBV15 and TRBJ2-3; D not certain. Germline CDR1 reads LNHNV; CDR2 reads YYDKDF (reference sequence). V lost 3 bases, J lost 5 bases, and 9 bases lay in between. The CDR3 covers 13 residues. The CDR3 protein is CATSSPPVDTQYF. CDR3 nucleotides: TGTGCCACCAGCAGCCCCCCCGTAGATACGCAGTATTTT.

This rearrangement joins TRBV5-1 to TRBJ2-1; the D is unclear. V was trimmed by 0 bases and J by 1 base, leaving 14 bases between them. Germline CDR1 SGHRS, CDR2 YFSETQ. CDR3 size: 17 residues. The CDR3 protein is CASSLETFSGSYNEQFF. The CDR3 nucleotides are TGCGCCAGCAGCTTGGAGACTTTCTCTGGGTCCTACAATGAGCAGTTCTTC. The whole variable domain, filled in from reference TRBV5-1 and TRBJ2-1, reads KAGVTQTPRYLIKTRGQQVTLSCSPISGHRSVSWYQQTPGQGLQFLFEYFSETQRNKGNFPGRFSGRQFSNSRSEMNVSTLELGDSALYLCASSLETFSGSYNEQFFGPGTRLTVL.

This clone was picked up one time. The CDR3 loop reads CASSPYRDRGLGNIQYF. In nucleotides, the CDR3 is TGTGCCAGCTCACCATACCGGGACAGGGGGCTGGGAAACATTCAGTACTTC. This chain joins TRBV18 and TRBJ2-4; 12 nucleotides agree with TRBD1. The germline V gene encodes CDR1 KGHSH and CDR2 LQKENI. V lost 2 bases, J lost 6 bases, and 8 bases stayed unmatched. The CDR3 is made up of 17 amino acids.

This chain links TRBV25-1 with TRBJ2-2; TRBD2 matches 10 bases. Trimming took 3 bases from V and 8 from J; bases not matched to a gene: 9. The CDR3 is 16 amino acids. The germline V gene has CDR1 MGHDK and CDR2 SYGVNS. Here the CDR3 DNA reads TGTGCCAGCAGTGATTTAGGAGCGGGGGGGCGAGGGGAGCTGTTTTTT. Translation: CASSDLGAGGRGELFF.

The gene calls are TRBV5-1 and TRBJ1-1; no definite D call. The V and J ends lost 4 bases and 1 base respectively, with 11 bases between them. Per the germline V gene, CDR1 is SGHRS and CDR2 is YFSETQ. The CDR3 sequence is 14 residues long. The CDR3 protein is CASSGETPNTEAFF. The CDR3 DNA sequence: TGCGCCAGCAGCGGGGAGACACCGAACACTGAAGCTTTCTTT.

The rearrangement links TRBV11-3 to TRBJ1-1; no clear D gene. The CDR3 runs to 13 residues. V lost 0 bases and J 0 bases, leaving 2 bases between the germline ends. Germline CDR1 is SGHNT and CDR2 is YENEEA. The CDR3 is CASSLDLNTEAFF. In nucleotides, the CDR3 is TGTGCCAGCAGCTTAGATCTGAACACTGAAGCTTTCTTT.

CDR3 region: CASSSGQGSSYEQYF. The CDR3 DNA follows: TGCGCCAGCAGCTCGGGACAGGGTAGCTCCTACGAGCAGTACTTC. The chain uses TRBV5-1 and TRBJ2-7, with 9 bases identical to TRBD1. The CDR3 runs to 15 residues. V was pared by 3 bases and J by 0 bases, with 4 bases of the junction left unmatched. The germline CDR1 and CDR2 sequences are SGHRS and YFSETQ.

J is TRBJ2-7 and V is TRBV4-1, with D perhaps matching TRBD2 (5 bases). V lost 0 bases and J lost 0, with 12 bases in between. This CDR3 comprises 16 residues. Germline V gives CDR1 MGHRA, CDR2 YSYEKL. The CDR3 nucleotides are TGCGCCAGCAGCCAAGAAGGTACGGGGAGCTCCTACGAGCAGTACTTC. Protein sequence: CASSQEGTGSSYEQYF.

CDR3 nucleotides: TGTGCCAGCAGTGTACGCAAGACAGCTACCACAGATACGCAGTATTTT. It specifies CASSVRKTATTDTQYF. The V gene is TRBV27, the J gene TRBJ2-3, with D perhaps TRBD1 (5 bases). Between the trimmed V and J ends, which lost 5 bases and 2 bases, there was a span of 17 bases. CDR1 is MNHEY and CDR2 is SMNVEV in the germline V gene (reference sequence). This CDR3 contains 16 residues.

The rearrangement joins TRBV4-3 to TRBJ1-2; D gene unclear. CDR1 LGHNA and CDR2 YSLEER come from the germline V gene. The V end lost 0 bases, the J end lost 3 bases, and 14 bases lay between the germline ends. This CDR3 spans 16 amino acids. The CDR3 is CASSQEFSHGDYGYTF. The CDR3 DNA reads as TGCGCCAGCAGCCAAGAGTTTAGCCATGGGGACTATGGCTACACCTTC.

On this clone itself: One junction end does not reproduce the germline sequence, and a read error may be involved. The J gene is TRBJ2-1, the V gene TRBV7-7; a possible D gene is TRBD1 (5 bases). The CDR3 consists of 15 residues. Germline assignment: CDR1 SSHAT and CDR2 FNYEAQ (reference sequence). The CDR3 region has the DNA TGTGCTAGCAGCTTAGGTAGGGGATCCTACAATGAGCAGTTCTTC. Protein: CASSLGRGSYNEQFF.

V and J are TRBV6-5 and TRBJ1-1; 7 bases are shared with TRBD1. V shed 5 bases and J 5 bases; nucleotides not matched to a gene: 8. This CDR3 has 14 residues. Germline lookup yields CDR1 MNHEY and CDR2 SVGAGI. CDR3 bases: TGTGCCAGCAGTAGTATCAGGGGGGGAACTGAAGCTTTCTTT. Protein: CASSSIRGGTEAFF.

V is TRBV9 and J is TRBJ1-5; D perhaps matches TRBD1 (5 bases). Trimming cost V 0 bases and J 7 bases, with 8 bases left between them. The CDR3 is 13 amino acids. The germline CDR1 and CDR2 sequences are SGDLS and YYNGEE. Written as DNA, the CDR3 is TGTGCCAGCAGCGTAGAAGGGGTCCAGCCCCAGCATTTT. As protein: CASSVEGVQPQHF. The whole variable domain, filled in from reference TRBV9 and TRBJ1-5, reads DSGVTQTPKHLITATGQRVTLRCSPRSGDLSVYWYQQSLDQGLQFLIQYYNGEERAKGNILERFSAQQFPDLHSELNLSSLELGDSALYFCASSVEGVQPQHFGDGTRLSIL.

A word on this clone: The same CDR3 also results from other DNA sequences found in this sample. The J gene is TRBJ1-1, the V gene TRBV3-1 (or the pseudogene TRBV3-2); TRBD1 matches 7 bases. V lost 3 bases, J lost 4 bases, and 5 bases stayed unmatched. The CDR3 has 14 residues. The germline CDR1 and CDR2 sequences are LGHDT and YNNKEL (reference sequence). CDR3 coding DNA: TGTGCCAGCAGCCAGGGACGACAGGGCACTGAAGCTTTCTTT. Translating it yields CASSQGRQGTEAFF.

This chain connects TRBV7-9 to TRBJ2-2, with a weak D call TRBD2 (5 bases). Trimming removed 1 base at V and 2 bases at J, with 5 bases between. Germline assignment: CDR1 SEHNR and CDR2 FQNEAQ (reference sequence). The CDR3 contains 14 residues. The CDR3 reads CASSLGTNTGELFF. The CDR3 DNA reads as TGTGCCAGCAGCTTAGGGACTAACACCGGGGAGCTGTTTTTT.

This chain uses TRBV6-5 with TRBJ1-5; D remains ambiguous. Per germline, CDR1 MNHEY and CDR2 SVGAGI. Trimming shortened V by 6 bases and J by 4 bases, and 13 bases separated the two germline ends. The CDR3 totals 14 residues. CDR3 coding DNA: TGTGCCAGCAGCCCGTCGTCGGCGAATCAGCCCCAGCATTTT. This translates into CASSPSSANQPQHF.

This clone was counted only a few times. The sample contains more than one DNA sequence encoding this CDR3. The DNA of the CDR3 is TGTGCCAGCAGCTTACGTACTGGAAACACCATATATTTT. It encodes CASSLRTGNTIYF. The chain uses TRBV7-9 and TRBJ1-3; D remains ambiguous. Trimming shortened V by 2 bases and J by 2 bases, and 4 bases separated the two germline ends. CDR3 length equals 13 residues. CDR1 is SEHNR, CDR2 FQNEAQ, per germline (reference sequence).

This chain joins TRBV11-2 and TRBJ2-3; 9 bases line up with TRBD2. V lost 1 base to trimming and J lost 11 bases; unmatched junction nucleotides: 13. The germline CDR1 and CDR2 sequences are SGHAT and FQNNGV. The CDR3 is 16 amino acids. The CDR3 DNA follows: TGTGCCAGCAGCTTAGGAGCGGGGGGCCCTCATGTTGGGCAGTATTTT. Residues: CASSLGAGGPHVGQYF. Based on the CDR3 plus reference TRBV11-2 and TRBJ2-3, the full variable domain is EAGVAQSPRYKIIEKRQSVAFWCNPISGHATLYWYQQILGQGPKLLIQFQNNGVVDDSQLPKDRFSAERLKGVDSTLKIQPAKLEDSAVYLCASSLGAGGPHVGQYFGPGTRLTVL.

This clone was counted between two and nine times. V is TRBV9 and J is TRBJ1-3; 7 nucleotides match TRBD1. Unmatched junction bases numbered 5, after V lost 2 bases and J lost 0 bases. The CDR3 has 16 amino acids. From germline, CDR1 is SGDLS and CDR2 YYNGEE. For the CDR3, the DNA is TGTGCCAGCAGCGTGAGCGCAGGGGGCTCTGGAAACACCATATATTTT. It yields the protein CASSVSAGGSGNTIYF. The full variable domain, rest sourced from reference TRBV9 and TRBJ1-3, is DSGVTQTPKHLITATGQRVTLRCSPRSGDLSVYWYQQSLDQGLQFLIQYYNGEERAKGNILERFSAQQFPDLHSELNLSSLELGDSALYFCASSVSAGGSGNTIYFGEGSWLTVV.

The J gene is TRBJ2-2, the V gene TRBV6-4; TRBD2 aligns across 7 bases. Per the germline V gene, CDR1 is MRHNA and CDR2 is SNTAGT. Unmatched junction bases numbered 9, after V lost 6 bases and J lost 5 bases. CDR3 length: 15 residues. The CDR3 DNA follows: TGTGCCAGCAGCTCTTCTAGCGGTGAAACCGGGGAGCTGTTTTTT. Its translation is CASSSSSGETGELFF.

The chain carries TRBV19 and TRBJ2-4; D is ambiguous. V was cut by 0 bases and J by 0 bases, with 3 bases left in between. Germline CDR1 and CDR2: LNHDA and SQIVND (reference sequence). The CDR3 runs 14 residues. This chain's CDR3 is CASSIDQAKNIQYF. The CDR3 nucleotides read TGTGCCAGTAGTATAGACCAAGCCAAAAACATTCAGTACTTC.